One and the same sample provided the 5 T cell receptor beta chains below, sequenced in a study of shared clonotypes between healthy human individuals. Clones were sequenced by immunoSEQ multiplex PCR, and TCRdb holds only the in-frame ones, with some missing. This sample carries hundreds of thousands of clones, 77% of them seen once, and the ten largest clones take 12%. Material: PBMCs. These receptors were taken from a woman aged 40 to 50 in good health. Some clones in this sample may be carry-over from other donors' samples.

The V call is TRBV29-1, the J call TRBJ2-7; maybe TRBD2 (5 bases). V dropped 7 bases and J dropped 3 bases, with 16 bases sitting between them. The CDR3 is 13 residues long. Looked up from germline, CDR1 is SQVTM and CDR2 is ANQGSEA. CDR3 residues: CSALDTRGYEQYF. In nucleotides, the CDR3 is TGCAGCGCTCTCGACACTAGAGGCTACGAGCAGTACTTC.

With regard to this clone: This sequence is one base from a far larger clone and is likely a read error. This CDR3 reads CSVLKDQGSYERYF. DNA of the CDR3: TGCAGCGTTCTCAAGGATCAGGGGAGCTACGAGCGGTACTTC. The chain recombines TRBV29-1 with TRBJ2-7, with TRBD1 as a possible D gene (6 bases). The CDR3 has 14 amino acids. CDR1 is SQVTM and CDR2 is ANQGSEA in the germline V gene.

The rearrangement uses TRBV30 and TRBJ1-1; 7 bases fit TRBD1. V trimming: 4 bases; J trimming: 6 bases; junction bases outside the gene matches: 11. The germline V gene has CDR1 GTSNPN and CDR2 SVGIG (reference sequence). The CDR3 loop spans 14 amino acids. The chain's CDR3 is CAWIRQGKGAEAFF. Here the CDR3 DNA reads TGTGCCTGGATCAGACAGGGTAAGGGTGCTGAAGCTTTCTTT.

This clone showed up many times. The chain carries TRBV27 and TRBJ1-5; the match to TRBD1 covers 7 bases. Germline V gene data show CDR1 as MNHEY and CDR2 as SMNVEV (reference sequence). The trim removed 6 bases at V and 3 bases at J, leaving 8 bases unmatched. CDR3 length: 15 amino acids. The CDR3 sequence is CASRVDRAYNQPQHF. CDR3 sequence (DNA): TGTGCCAGCAGGGTTGACAGGGCTTACAATCAGCCCCAGCATTTT.

V gene TRBV7-9 combines with J gene TRBJ2-1; D gene unclear. The CDR3 is made up of 15 amino acids. V was trimmed by 1 base and J by 6 bases, leaving 13 bases between them. Germline CDR1 and CDR2: SEHNR and FQNEAQ (reference sequence). This CDR3 is CASSLGLPFGNEQFF. The CDR3 coding sequence is TGTGCCAGCAGCTTAGGGCTACCCTTCGGCAATGAGCAGTTCTTC.